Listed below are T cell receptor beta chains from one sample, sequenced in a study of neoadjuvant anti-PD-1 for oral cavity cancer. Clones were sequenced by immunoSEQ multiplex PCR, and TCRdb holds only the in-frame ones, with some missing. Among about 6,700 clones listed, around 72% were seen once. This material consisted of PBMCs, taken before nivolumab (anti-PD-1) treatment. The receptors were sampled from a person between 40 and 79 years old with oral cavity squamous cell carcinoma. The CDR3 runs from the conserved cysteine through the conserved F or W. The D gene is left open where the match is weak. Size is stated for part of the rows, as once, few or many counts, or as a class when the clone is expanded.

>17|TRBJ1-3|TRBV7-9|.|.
CASSLVGDLLSGNTIYF
TGTGCCAGCAGCTTAGTCGGAGATCTACTCTCTGGAAACACCATATATTTT
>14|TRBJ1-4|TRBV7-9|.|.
CASSPGPINEKLFF
TGTGCCAGCAGCCCGGGACCGATTAATGAAAAACTGTTTTTT
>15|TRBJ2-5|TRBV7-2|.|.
CASSLTRDGSGTQYF
TGTGCCAGCAGCTTAACCAGGGATGGTTCGGGGACCCAGTACTTC
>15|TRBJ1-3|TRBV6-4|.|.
CASSDGGATGNTIYF
TGTGCCAGCAGTGACGGGGGGGCCACTGGAAACACCATATATTTT
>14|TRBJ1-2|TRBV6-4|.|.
CASSPESGSYGYTF
TGTGCCAGCAGTCCCGAATCTGGGTCCTATGGCTACACCTTC
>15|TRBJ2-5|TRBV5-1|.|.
CASSLDGRWQETQYF
TGCGCCAGCAGCTTGGACGGGCGGTGGCAAGAGACCCAGTACTTC
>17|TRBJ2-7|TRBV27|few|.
CASSSRQGEDMGYEQYF
TGTGCCAGCAGTTCGCGGCAGGGCGAAGATATGGGCTACGAGCAGTACTTC
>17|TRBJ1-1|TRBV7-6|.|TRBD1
CASSSRPGQVRNTEAFF
TGTGCCAGCAGCTCACGGCCCGGACAGGTCAGGAACACTGAAGCTTTCTTT
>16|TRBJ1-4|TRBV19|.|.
CASSPAGGTFGEKLFF
TGTGCCAGTAGCCCCGCTGGGGGGACGTTCGGGGAAAAACTGTTTTTT
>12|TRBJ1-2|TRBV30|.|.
CAWSSGAGGYTF
TGTGCCTGGAGCTCAGGGGCGGGAGGCTACACCTTC
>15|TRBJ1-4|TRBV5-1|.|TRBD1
CASSPRQGKNEKLFF
TGCGCCAGCAGCCCCCGACAGGGGAAAAATGAAAAACTGTTTTTT
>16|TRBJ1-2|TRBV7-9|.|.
CASSLNLRDTSYGYTF
TGTGCCAGCAGCTTAAATTTAAGGGACACCTCTTATGGCTACACCTTC
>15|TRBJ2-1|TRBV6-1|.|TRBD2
CASSLLAGRGGEQFF
TGTGCCAGCAGCCTACTAGCGGGTCGAGGGGGTGAGCAGTTCTTC
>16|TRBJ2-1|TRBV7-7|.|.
CASSDIRGSSYNEQFF
TGTGCCAGCAGCGACATCCGAGGCAGCTCCTACAATGAGCAGTTCTTC
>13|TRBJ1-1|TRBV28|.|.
CASSLWGTFEAFF
TGTGCCAGCAGTTTATGGGGGACATTTGAGGCTTTCTTT
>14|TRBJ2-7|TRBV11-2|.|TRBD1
CASSSDRSSYEQYF
TGTGCCAGCAGCTCGGACAGGTCGAGCTACGAGCAGTACTTC
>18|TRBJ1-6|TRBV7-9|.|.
CASSPRRYESSYNSPLHF
TGTGCCAGCAGCCCCCGACGGTACGAAAGCTCCTATAATTCACCCCTCCACTTT
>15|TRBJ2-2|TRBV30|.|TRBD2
CASREGPTNTGELFF
TGTGCCTCCCGGGAGGGGCCCACGAACACCGGGGAGCTGTTTTTT
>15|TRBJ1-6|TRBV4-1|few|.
CASSQERRYNSPLHF
TGCGCCAGCAGCCAAGAAAGACGGTATAATTCACCCCTCCACTTT
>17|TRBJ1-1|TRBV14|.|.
CASSQDWGSRVNTEAFF
TGTGCCAGCAGCCAAGATTGGGGCAGCAGGGTGAACACTGAAGCTTTCTTT
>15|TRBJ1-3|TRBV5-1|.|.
CASSFGSGSGNTIYF
.
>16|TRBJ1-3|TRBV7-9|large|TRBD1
CASSSRDRGSGNTIYF
TGTGCCAGCAGTTCCCGGGACAGGGGCTCTGGAAACACCATATATTTT
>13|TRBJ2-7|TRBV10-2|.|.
CASSGGTTYEQYF
TGCGCCAGCAGTGGAGGGACCACCTACGAGCAGTACTTC
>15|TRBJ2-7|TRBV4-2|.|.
CASSQEFRDNYEQYF
TGTGCCAGCAGCCAAGAGTTCAGGGATAACTACGAGCAGTACTTC
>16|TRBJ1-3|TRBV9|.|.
CASSVRDFSGGNTIYF
TGTGCCAGCAGCGTAAGGGACTTCTCGGGTGGAAACACCATATATTTT
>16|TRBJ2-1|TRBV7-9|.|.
CASSLNRGPSYNEQFF
TGTGCCAGCAGCTTAAACCGGGGACCCTCCTACAATGAGCAGTTCTTC
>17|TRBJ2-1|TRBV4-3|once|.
CASSQEGGASPYNEQFF
TGCGCCAGCAGCCAAGAAGGCGGGGCCAGCCCCTACAATGAGCAGTTCTTC
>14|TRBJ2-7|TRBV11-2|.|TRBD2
CASSRNGGVYEQYF
TGTGCCAGCAGCCGTAACGGGGGGGTCTACGAGCAGTACTTC
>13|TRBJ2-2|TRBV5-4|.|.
CASSLVAAGELFF
TGTGCCAGCAGCTTGGTGGCGGCAGGGGAGCTGTTTTTT
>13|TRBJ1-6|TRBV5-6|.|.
CASNLRGYSPLHF
TGTGCCAGCAATCTAAGGGGATATTCACCCCTCCACTTT
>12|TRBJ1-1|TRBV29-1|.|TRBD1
CSVEQGGTEAFF
TGCAGCGTTGAACAGGGGGGCACTGAAGCTTTCTTT
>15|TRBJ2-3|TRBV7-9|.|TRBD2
CASSRTSGGPDTQYF
TGTGCCAGCAGCAGGACTAGCGGGGGCCCAGATACGCAGTATTTT
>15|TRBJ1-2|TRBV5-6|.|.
CASSYGQHGVDGYTF
TGTGCCAGCAGCTACGGACAGCACGGCGTCGATGGCTACACCTTC
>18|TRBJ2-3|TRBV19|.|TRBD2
CASSIGLAGGASTDTQYF
TGTGCCAGTAGTATAGGACTAGCGGGGGGGGCTAGCACAGATACGCAGTATTTT
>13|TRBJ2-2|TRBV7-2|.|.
CASRTQGNGELFF
TGTGCCAGCAGGACCCAGGGTAACGGGGAGCTGTTTTTT
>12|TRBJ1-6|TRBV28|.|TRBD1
CATQGLVSPLHF
TGTGCCACACAGGGGTTGGTTTCACCCCTCCACTTT
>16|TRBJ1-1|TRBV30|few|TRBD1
CACTGGSDRGDTEAFF
TGTGCCTGCACCGGGGGATCCGACAGGGGGGACACTGAAGCTTTCTTT
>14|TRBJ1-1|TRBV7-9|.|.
CASSLGGKIAEAFF
TGTGCCAGCAGCTTAGGAGGGAAGATCGCTGAAGCTTTCTTT
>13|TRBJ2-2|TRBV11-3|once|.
CASSQQGPGELFF
TGTGCCAGCAGCCAACAGGGACCCGGGGAGCTGTTTTTT
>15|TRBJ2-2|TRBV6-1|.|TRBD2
CASSELAGGPGELFF
TGTGCCAGCAGTGAACTAGCGGGGGGGCCCGGGGAGCTGTTTTTT
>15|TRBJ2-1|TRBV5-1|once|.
CASSSPFSEVGEQFF
TGCGCCAGCAGCTCCCCATTCTCTGAGGTCGGTGAGCAGTTCTTC
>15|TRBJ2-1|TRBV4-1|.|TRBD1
CASSQQGDRANEQFF
TGCGCCAGCAGCCAACAAGGGGACAGGGCCAATGAGCAGTTCTTC
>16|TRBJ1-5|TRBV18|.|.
CASSPTQLGGNQPQHF
TGTGCCAGCTCACCTACACAGCTCGGTGGCAATCAGCCCCAGCATTTT
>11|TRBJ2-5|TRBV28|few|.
CASSLRETQYF
TGTGCCAGCAGTTTAAGAGAGACCCAGTACTTC
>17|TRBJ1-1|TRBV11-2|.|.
CASSLGYWTDMNTEAFF
TGTGCCAGCAGCTTAGGATACTGGACCGACATGAACACTGAAGCTTTCTTT
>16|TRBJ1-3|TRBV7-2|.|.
CASSFIGGDSGNTIYF
TGTGCCAGCAGCTTCATCGGAGGCGACTCTGGAAACACCATATATTTT
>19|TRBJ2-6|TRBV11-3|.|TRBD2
CASSFSGGRTSSGANVLTF
TGTGCCAGCAGCTTCTCGGGGGGAAGGACCTCCTCTGGGGCCAACGTCCTGACTTTC
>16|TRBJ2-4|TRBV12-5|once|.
CASGLGGAQAKNIQYF
TGTGCTAGTGGTTTGGGGGGGGCTCAAGCCAAAAACATTCAGTACTTC
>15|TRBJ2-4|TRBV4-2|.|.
CASSQPQAGVDIQYF
TGTGCCAGCAGCCAACCCCAGGCCGGTGTGGACATTCAGTACTTC
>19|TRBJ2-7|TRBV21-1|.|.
CASSKERPGWISKEGEQYF
TGTGCCAGCAGCAAAGAAAGGCCAGGGTGGATATCGAAAGAGGGCGAGCAGTACTTC
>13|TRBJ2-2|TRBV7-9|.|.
CASSFKGTGELFF
TGTGCCAGCAGCTTTAAGGGGACCGGGGAGCTGTTTTTT
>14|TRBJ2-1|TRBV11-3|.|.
CASSLGAANNEQFF
TGTGCCAGCAGCTTAGGGGCCGCGAACAATGAGCAGTTCTTC
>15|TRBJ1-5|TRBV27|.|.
CASSFTGYSNQPQHF
TGTGCCAGCAGTTTTACAGGGTATAGCAATCAGCCCCAGCATTTT
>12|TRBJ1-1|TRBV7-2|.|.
CASSLTVGEAFF
TGTGCCAGCAGCTTAACCGTCGGGGAAGCTTTCTTT
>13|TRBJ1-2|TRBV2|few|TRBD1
CASSERQGDGYTF
TGTGCCAGCAGTGAACGGCAGGGGGATGGCTACACCTTC